This T cell receptor beta chain is drawn from a study of control samples from healthy donors and cancer patients. Only in-frame clones appear in the TCRdb table, and some are missing; sequencing was by immunoSEQ multiplex PCR. Found here are about 140,000 clones, more than 85% of them singletons; the top ten hold roughly 8.7%. The CDR3 length is 14 residues. Germline V gene sequence: CDR1 KGHSY, CDR2 FQNENV. V dropped 5 bases and J dropped 12 bases, with 20 bases sitting between them. This TCR derives from a woman aged 30 to 39 in good health. Sequencing was performed on blood. V usage is TRBV16 and J usage is TRBJ1-5, with D maybe TRBD1 (5 bases). The CDR3 region has the DNA TGTGCCAGCAGCTCGAACGGGGCCAATCAGTTCCAGCATTTT. Its translation: CASSSNGANQFQHF.